The rows below give T cell receptor beta chains drawn from one sample of a study of blood T cell repertoires in COVID-19. Using immunoSEQ multiplex PCR, the repertoire was profiled, and TCRdb retains in-frame clones only, with some absent. The data hold approximately 290,000 clones, with 90% observed a single time. Sequences were obtained from PBMCs or T cells enriched from blood (not recorded which). These receptors were taken from a woman between 18 and 29 years old with acute COVID-19. The conserved cysteine and the conserved F or W are not part of the CDR3 here. Fields, in order: V gene, CDR3 protein.

TRBV7-2	ASSSSGTNYEQY
TRBV13	ASSYRSFTQETQY
TRBV7-3	ASSSRLAGGVDTQY
TRBV5-1	ASSPSGVSTDTQY
TRBV24-1	ATSDFTVNYGYT
TRBV28	ASSSRDLYSNQPQH
TRBV14	ASSLPRRPNQPQH
TRBV18	ASSPEGRTGVEGYGYT
TRBV6-5	ASSLLAGVGADTQY
TRBV29-1	SVSTSGDTEAF
TRBV6-4	ASPLDRGGELF
TRBV28	ASSSSGQGDGYT
TRBV18	ASSPPARDWDNEQF
TRBV25-1	ASSAKGTGGSPLH
TRBV6-2/TRBV6-3	ASSYRGSKETQY
TRBV3-1/TRBV3-2	ASSGGAHQPQH
TRBV7-3	ASSLNLEPGELF
TRBV5-1	ASSLDPGLSYNEQF
TRBV28	ASSLFSPVAGLAMDNEQF
TRBV14	ASSHGTGNQPQH
TRBV19	ASNSGGANQPQH
TRBV28	ASSLFSPGNYGYT
TRBV6-5	ASSYSSTNYGYT
TRBV28	ASSLGTGQETQY
TRBV7-2	ASSLQQGRGYGYT
TRBV27	ASSFGHGPNTEAF
TRBV19	ASRRTGNSNQPQH
TRBV7-2	ASSLTGTETQY
TRBV24-1	ATSAHTPSTDTQY
TRBV5-6	ASSLEVLGVATLH
TRBV7-6	ASSLSGLSYNEQF
TRBV24-1	ATSDWSVDYGYT
TRBV6-5	ASTNPVVATQY
TRBV5-1	ASSSGTDNEQF
TRBV29-1	SVAVGQGAKSVAQH
TRBV28	ASSLSRVNEQF
TRBV5-8	ASSSRGGANYGYT
TRBV29-1	KATGKGQPQH
TRBV9	ASSAAGTDYGYT
TRBV28	VSGLANYGYT
TRBV10-3	AISGLAGVTGELF
TRBV7-3	ASSFQLAEYNEQF
TRBV15	ATSTIRDRAFQPQH
TRBV28	ASSLTGETYEQY
TRBV27	ASSYLAGGGYTGELF
TRBV19	ASRTVGGGEQF
TRBV19	ASSIQGARGYT
TRBV2	ASRMDRGEQY
TRBV3-1/TRBV3-2	ASSPPAGDGSDTQY
TRBV19	ASSIETGGGYT
TRBV5-4	ASSLAGPGHSYGYT
TRBV7-9	ASRPEVLTEAF
TRBV4-2	ASSQEGTIRKKLF
TRBV24-1	ATKGEGDTQY